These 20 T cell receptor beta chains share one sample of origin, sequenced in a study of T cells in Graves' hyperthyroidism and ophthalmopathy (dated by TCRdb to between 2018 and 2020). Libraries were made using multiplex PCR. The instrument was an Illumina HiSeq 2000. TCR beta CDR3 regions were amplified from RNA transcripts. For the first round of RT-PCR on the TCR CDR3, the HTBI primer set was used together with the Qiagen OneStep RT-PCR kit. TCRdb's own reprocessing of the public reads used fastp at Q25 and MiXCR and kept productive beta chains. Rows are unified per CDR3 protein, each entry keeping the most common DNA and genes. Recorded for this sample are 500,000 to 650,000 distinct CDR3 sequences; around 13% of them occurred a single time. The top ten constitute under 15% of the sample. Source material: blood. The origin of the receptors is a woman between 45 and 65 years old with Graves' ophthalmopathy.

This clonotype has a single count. Here the CDR3 reads CATSDGQGTDTQYF. CDR3 DNA: TGTGCCACCAGTGATGGGCAGGGTACAGATACGCAGTATTTT. The chain joins TRBV24-1 to TRBJ2-3, with a possible D match to TRBD1 (5 bases). Germline V gene lookup returns CDR1 KGHDR and CDR2 SFDVKD. CDR3 length: 14 amino acids. Trimming pared 3 bases from V and 3 bases from J, leaving 9 bases between.

The CDR3 spells CASSKDPGQLIQEQFF. DNA of the CDR3: TGTGCCAGCTCCAAAGACCCGGGACAACTTATTCAGGAGCAGTTCTTC. V gene TRBV9 combines with J gene TRBJ2-1, with D possibly TRBD1 on 6 matching bases. Germline CDR1 SGDLS, CDR2 YYNGEE. V was clipped by 7 bases and J by 10 bases, with 27 bases between them. CDR3 length: 16 residues.

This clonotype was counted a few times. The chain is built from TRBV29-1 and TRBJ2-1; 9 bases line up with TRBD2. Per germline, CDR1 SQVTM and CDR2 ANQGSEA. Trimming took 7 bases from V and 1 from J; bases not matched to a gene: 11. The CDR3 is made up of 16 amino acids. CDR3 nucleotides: TGCAGCGCCCGAGGCCTTAGCGGGAGTTCCTACAATGAGCAGTTCTTC. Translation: CSARGLSGSSYNEQFF.

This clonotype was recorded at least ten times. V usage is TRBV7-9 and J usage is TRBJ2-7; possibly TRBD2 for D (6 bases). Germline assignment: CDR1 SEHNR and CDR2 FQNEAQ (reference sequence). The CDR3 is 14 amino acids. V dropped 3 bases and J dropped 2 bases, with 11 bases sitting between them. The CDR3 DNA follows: TGTGCCAGCAGCTTGGGCGGGACGGCCTACGAGCAGTACTTC. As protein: CASSLGGTAYEQYF.

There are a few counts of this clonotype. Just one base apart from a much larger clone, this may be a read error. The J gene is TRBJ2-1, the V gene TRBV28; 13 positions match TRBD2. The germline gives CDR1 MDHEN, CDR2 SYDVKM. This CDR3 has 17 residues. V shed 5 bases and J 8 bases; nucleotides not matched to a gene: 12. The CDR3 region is CASSPPRTSGRIDEQFF. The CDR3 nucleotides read TGTGCCAGCAGTCCCCCCCGGACTAGCGGGAGAATCGATGAGCAGTTCTTC. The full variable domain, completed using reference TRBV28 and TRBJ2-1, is DVKVTQSSRYLVKRTGEKVFLECVQDMDHENMFWYRQDPGLGLRLIYFSYDVKMKEKGDIPEGYSVSREKKERFSLILESASTNQTSMYLCASSPPRTSGRIDEQFFGPGTRLTVL.

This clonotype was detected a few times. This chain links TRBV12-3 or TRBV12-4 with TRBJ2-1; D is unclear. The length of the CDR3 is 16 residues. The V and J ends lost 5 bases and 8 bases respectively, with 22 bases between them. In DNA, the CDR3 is TGTGCCAGCAGTGGGCAGGTCATCCTACAAGTCCATGAGCAGTTCTTC. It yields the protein CASSGQVILQVHEQFF.

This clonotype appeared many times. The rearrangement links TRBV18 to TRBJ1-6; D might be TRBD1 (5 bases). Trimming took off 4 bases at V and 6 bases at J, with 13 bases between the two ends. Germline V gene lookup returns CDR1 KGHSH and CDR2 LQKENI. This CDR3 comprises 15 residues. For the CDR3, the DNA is TGTGCCAGCTCACTCTCGGGGCCCATTAATTCACCCCTCCACTTT. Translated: CASSLSGPINSPLHF.

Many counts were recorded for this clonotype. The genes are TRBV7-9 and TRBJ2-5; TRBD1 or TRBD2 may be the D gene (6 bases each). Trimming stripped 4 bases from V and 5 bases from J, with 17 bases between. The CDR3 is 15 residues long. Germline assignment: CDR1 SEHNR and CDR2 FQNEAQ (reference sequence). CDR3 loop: CASSSVLGGRETQYF. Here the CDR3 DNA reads TGTGCCAGCAGCTCCGTATTAGGGGGGAGGGAGACCCAGTACTTC.

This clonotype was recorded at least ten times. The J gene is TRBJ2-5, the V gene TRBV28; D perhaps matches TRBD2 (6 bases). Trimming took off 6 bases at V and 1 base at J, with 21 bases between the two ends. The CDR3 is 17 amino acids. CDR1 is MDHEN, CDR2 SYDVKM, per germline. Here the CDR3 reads CASSSRETKATQETQYF. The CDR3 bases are TGTGCCAGCAGCTCCCGGGAGACTAAGGCGACCCAAGAGACCCAGTACTTC. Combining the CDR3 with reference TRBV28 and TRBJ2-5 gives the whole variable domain DVKVTQSSRYLVKRTGEKVFLECVQDMDHENMFWYRQDPGLGLRLIYFSYDVKMKEKGDIPEGYSVSREKKERFSLILESASTNQTSMYLCASSSRETKATQETQYFGPGTRLLVL.

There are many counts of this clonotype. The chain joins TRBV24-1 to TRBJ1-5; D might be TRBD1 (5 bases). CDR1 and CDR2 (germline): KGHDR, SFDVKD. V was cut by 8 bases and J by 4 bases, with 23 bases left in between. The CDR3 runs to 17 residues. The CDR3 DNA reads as TGTGCCACCATCCGAGGAACGTGGGACCGACGTAATCAGCCCCAGCATTTT. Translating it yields CATIRGTWDRRNQPQHF.

The CDR3 bases are TGTGCCAGCAGCCTTGGGACAGGGAATTGGGATGAGCAGTTCTTC. Residues: CASSLGTGNWDEQFF. This rearrangement joins TRBV11-2 to TRBJ2-1; TRBD1 aligns across 9 bases. The V segment lost 5 bases and the J segment 8 bases; nucleotides outside the gene matches: 10. This CDR3 has 15 amino acids. Germline values: CDR1 SGHAT, CDR2 FQNNGV.

The CDR3 nucleotides read TGTGCCAGCAGTACGGGGACTAGCGGGAATAGGGCCGAGCAGTACTTC. Protein product: CASSTGTSGNRAEQYF. The chain uses TRBV6-2 or TRBV6-3 and TRBJ2-7; 13 positions agree with TRBD2. This CDR3 is 16 amino acids long. Germline lookup yields CDR1 MNHEY and CDR2 SVGEGT. The V segment lost 5 bases and the J segment 6 bases; nucleotides outside the gene matches: 10.

CDR3 DNA: TGTGCCAGCGCTAACGAGAAGGTTGAGCAGTTCTTC. Amino acids: CASANEKVEQFF. The chain is built from TRBV6-2 or TRBV6-3 and TRBJ2-1; no clear D gene. V was shortened by 8 bases and J by 9 bases, with 14 bases between the two germline ends. Germline CDR1 reads MNHEY; CDR2 reads SVGEGT. The CDR3 has 12 amino acids.

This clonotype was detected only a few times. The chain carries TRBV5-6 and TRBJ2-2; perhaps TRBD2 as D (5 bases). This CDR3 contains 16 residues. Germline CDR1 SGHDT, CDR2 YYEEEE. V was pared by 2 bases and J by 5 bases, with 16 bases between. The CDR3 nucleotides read TGTGCCAGCAGCTTTAGAGGGAAGAGAGTAACCGGGGAGCTGTTTTTT. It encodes CASSFRGKRVTGELFF.

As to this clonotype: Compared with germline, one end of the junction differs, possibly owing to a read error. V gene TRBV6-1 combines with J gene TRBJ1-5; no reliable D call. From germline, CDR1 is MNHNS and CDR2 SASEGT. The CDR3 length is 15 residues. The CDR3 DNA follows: TGTGCCAGCAGTCGCCGGCGGTCGGGCAATCAGCCCCCGCATTTT. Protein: CASSRRRSGNQPPHF.

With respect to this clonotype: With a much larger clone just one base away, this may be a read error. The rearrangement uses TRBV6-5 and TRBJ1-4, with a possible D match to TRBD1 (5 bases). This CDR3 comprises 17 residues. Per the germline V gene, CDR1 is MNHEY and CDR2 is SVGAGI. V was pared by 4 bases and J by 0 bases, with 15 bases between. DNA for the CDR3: TGTGCCAGCAGTTCATCCCATAAAGGGGCAACTAATGAAAAACTGTTTTTT. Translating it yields CASSSSHKGATNEKLFF.

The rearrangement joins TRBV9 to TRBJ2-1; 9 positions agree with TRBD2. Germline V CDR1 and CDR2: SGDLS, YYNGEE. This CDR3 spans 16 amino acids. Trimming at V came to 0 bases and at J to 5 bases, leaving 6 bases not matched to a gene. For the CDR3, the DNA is TGTGCCAGCAGCGTAGCGGGCGCGGGAGGGCACAATGAGCAGTTCTTC. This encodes CASSVAGAGGHNEQFF.

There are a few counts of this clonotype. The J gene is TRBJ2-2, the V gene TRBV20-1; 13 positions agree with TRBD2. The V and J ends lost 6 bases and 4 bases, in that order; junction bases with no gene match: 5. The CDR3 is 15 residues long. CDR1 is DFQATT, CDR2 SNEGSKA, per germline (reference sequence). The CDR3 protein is CSAELAGGFTGELFF. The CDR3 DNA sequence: TGCAGTGCGGAACTAGCGGGGGGGTTCACCGGGGAGCTGTTTTTT.

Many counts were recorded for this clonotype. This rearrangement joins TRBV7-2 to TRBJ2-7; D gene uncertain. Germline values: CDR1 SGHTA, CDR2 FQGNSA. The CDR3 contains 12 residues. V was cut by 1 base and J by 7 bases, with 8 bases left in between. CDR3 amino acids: CASSLVAREQYF. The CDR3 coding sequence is TGTGCCAGCAGCTTAGTGGCGAGGGAGCAGTACTTC.

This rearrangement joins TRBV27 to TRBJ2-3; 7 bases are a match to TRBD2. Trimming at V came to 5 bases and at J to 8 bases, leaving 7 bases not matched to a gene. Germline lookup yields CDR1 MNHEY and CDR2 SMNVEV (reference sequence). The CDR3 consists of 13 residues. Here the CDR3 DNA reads TGTGCCAGCAGTACTCGGGAGGAGGGTACGCAGTATTTT. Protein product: CASSTREEGTQYF.